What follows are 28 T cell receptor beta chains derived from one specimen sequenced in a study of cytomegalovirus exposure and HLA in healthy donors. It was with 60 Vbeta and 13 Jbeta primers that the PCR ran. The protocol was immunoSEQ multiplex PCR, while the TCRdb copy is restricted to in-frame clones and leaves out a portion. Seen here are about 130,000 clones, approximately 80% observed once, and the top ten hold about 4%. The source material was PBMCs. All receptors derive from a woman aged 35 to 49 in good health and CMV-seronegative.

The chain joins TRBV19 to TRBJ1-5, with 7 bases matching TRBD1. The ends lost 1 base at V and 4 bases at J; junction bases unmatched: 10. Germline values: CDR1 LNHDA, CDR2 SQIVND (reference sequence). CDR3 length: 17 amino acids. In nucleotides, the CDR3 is TGTGCCAGTAGTATAGGACAGGGTATGGGCAATAATCAGCCCCAGCATTTT. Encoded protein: CASSIGQGMGNNQPQHF.

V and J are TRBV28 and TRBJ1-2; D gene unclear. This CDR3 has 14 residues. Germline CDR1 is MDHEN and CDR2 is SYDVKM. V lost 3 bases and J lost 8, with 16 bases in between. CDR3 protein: CASSFGRARGGYTF. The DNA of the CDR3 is TGTGCCAGCAGTTTTGGGAGGGCCCGAGGAGGCTACACCTTC.

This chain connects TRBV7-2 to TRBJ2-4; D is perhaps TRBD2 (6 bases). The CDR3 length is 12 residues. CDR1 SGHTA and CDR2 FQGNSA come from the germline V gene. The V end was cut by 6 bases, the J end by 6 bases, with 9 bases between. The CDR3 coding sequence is TGTGCCAGCAGTACCGGGGGAAACATTCAGTACTTC. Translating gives CASSTGGNIQYF. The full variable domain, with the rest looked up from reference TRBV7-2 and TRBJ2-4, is GAGVSQSPSNKVTEKGKDVELRCDPISGHTALYWYRQSLGQGLEFLIYFQGNSAPDKSGLPSDRFSAERTGGSVSTLTIQRTQQEDSAVYLCASSTGGNIQYFGAGTRLSVL.

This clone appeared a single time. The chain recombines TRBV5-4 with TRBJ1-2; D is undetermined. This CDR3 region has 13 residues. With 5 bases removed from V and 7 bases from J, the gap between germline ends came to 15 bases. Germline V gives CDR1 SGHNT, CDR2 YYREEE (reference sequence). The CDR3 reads CASREGGWGGYTF. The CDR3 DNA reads TGTGCCAGCAGGGAGGGCGGCTGGGGTGGCTACACCTTC.

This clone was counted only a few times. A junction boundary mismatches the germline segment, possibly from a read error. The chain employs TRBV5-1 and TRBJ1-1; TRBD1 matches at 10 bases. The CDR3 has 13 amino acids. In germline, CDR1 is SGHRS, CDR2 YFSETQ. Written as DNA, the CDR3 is TGCGCCAGCAGGCCGGACAGGGGGGGGAACGCGGGCTTT. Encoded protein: CASRPDRGGNAGF. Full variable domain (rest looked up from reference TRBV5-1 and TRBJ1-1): KAGVTQTPRYLIKTRGQQVTLSCSPISGHRSVSWYQQTPGQGLQFLFEYFSETQRNKGNFPGRFSGRQFSNSRSEMNVSTLELGDSALYLCASRPDRGGNAGFGQGTRLTVV.

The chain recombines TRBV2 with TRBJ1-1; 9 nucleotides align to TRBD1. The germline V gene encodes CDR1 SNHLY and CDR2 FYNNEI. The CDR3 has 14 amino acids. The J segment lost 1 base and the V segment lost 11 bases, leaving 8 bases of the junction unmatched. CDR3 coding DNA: TGTGCCGACAGAAGGGGACAGGGGAACACTGAAGCTTTCTTT. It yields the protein CADRRGQGNTEAFF.

The chain's CDR3 is CASSLQGERGGYTF. The CDR3 nucleotides are TGTGCCAGCAGCCTACAGGGGGAAAGGGGTGGCTACACCTTC. V and J are TRBV2 and TRBJ1-2; 8 bases match TRBD1. The length of the CDR3 is 14 residues. CDR1 is SNHLY and CDR2 is FYNNEI in the germline V gene. Trimming removed 6 bases from V and 7 bases from J; junction bases left unmatched: 10.

CDR3 coding DNA: TGCGCCAGCAGCCAGGGACTAGCGGGAGGTGAAGAGACCCAGTACTTC. Its translation is CASSQGLAGGEETQYF. This chain uses TRBV5-1 with TRBJ2-5; TRBD2 aligns across 15 bases. The CDR3 is 16 amino acids. The V and J ends lost 4 bases and 3 bases, in that order; junction bases with no gene match: 4. CDR1 and CDR2 from the germline V gene are SGHRS and YFSETQ.

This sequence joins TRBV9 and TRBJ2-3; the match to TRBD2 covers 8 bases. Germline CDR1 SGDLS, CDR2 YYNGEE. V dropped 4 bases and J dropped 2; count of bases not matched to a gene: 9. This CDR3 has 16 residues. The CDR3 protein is CASSKGGAGATDTQYF. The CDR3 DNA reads TGTGCCAGCAGCAAAGGGGGAGCGGGAGCCACAGATACGCAGTATTTT.

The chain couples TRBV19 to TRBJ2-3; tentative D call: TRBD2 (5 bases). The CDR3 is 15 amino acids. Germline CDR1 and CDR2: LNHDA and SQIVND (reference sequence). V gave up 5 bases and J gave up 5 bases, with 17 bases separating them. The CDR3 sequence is CASSPLEGVRDTQYF. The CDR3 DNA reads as TGTGCCAGTAGTCCCCTTGAGGGAGTGCGAGATACGCAGTATTTT.

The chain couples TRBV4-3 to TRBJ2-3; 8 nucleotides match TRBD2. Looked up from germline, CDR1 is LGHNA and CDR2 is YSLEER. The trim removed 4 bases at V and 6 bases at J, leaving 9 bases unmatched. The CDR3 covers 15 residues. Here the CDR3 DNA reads TGCGCCAGCAGCCCCGGGGGGGGGAACGGGGATACGCAGTATTTT. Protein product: CASSPGGGNGDTQYF.

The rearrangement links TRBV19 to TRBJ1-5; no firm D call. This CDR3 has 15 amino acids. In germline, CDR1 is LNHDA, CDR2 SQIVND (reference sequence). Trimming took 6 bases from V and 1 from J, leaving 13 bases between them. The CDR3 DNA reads TGTGCCAGTAGGGGAGGAGGGCGCAGCAATCAGCCCCAGCATTTT. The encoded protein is CASRGGGRSNQPQHF.

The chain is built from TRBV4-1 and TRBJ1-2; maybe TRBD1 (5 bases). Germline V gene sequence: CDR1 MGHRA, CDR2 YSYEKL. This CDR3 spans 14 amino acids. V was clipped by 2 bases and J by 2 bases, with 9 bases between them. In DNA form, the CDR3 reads TGCGCCAGCAGCCAACAGGGAAGAAACTATGGCTACACCTTC. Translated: CASSQQGRNYGYTF.

CDR3 sequence: CASTLDSSYEQYF. CDR3 DNA sequence: TGTGCCAGCACCCTGGACAGCTCCTACGAGCAGTACTTC. The V and J genes are TRBV7-2 and TRBJ2-7, with D perhaps TRBD1 (6 bases). V was shortened by 7 bases and J by 0 bases, with 10 bases between the two germline ends. This CDR3 has 13 amino acids. The germline gives CDR1 SGHTA, CDR2 FQGNSA.

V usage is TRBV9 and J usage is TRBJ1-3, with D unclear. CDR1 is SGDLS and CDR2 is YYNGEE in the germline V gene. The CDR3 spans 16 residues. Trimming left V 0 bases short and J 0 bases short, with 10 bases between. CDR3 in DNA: TGTGCCAGCAGCGTAGGGACTCAGAGCTCTGGAAACACCATATATTTT. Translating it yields CASSVGTQSSGNTIYF.

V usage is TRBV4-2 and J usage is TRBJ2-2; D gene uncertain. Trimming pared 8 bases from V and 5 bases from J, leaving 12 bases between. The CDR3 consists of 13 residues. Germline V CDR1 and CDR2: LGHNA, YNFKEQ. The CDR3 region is CASRPSRTGELFF. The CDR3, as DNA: TGTGCCAGCCGGCCCTCGAGGACCGGGGAGCTGTTTTTT.

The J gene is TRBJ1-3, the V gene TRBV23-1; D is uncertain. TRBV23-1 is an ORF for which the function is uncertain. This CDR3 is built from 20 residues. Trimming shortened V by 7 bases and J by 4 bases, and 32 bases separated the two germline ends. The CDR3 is CASMESGDLAGGCEGNTIYF. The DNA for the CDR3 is TGCGCCAGCATGGAGTCGGGAGATTTGGCAGGCGGGTGTGAGGGAAACACCATATATTTT.

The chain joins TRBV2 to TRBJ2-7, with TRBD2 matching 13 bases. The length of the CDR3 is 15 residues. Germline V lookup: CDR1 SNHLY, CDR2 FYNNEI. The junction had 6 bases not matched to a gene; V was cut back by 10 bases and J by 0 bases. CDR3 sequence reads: CATGTSGTFSYEQYF. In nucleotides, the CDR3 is TGTGCCACCGGGACTAGCGGGACGTTCTCCTACGAGCAGTACTTC.

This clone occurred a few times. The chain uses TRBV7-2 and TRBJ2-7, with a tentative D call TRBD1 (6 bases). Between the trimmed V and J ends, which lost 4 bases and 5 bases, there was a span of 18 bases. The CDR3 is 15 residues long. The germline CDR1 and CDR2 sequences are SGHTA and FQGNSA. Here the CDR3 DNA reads TGTGCCAGCAGCTCAGTCGGGTCAGGGGCCCACGAGCAGTACTTC. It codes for CASSSVGSGAHEQYF. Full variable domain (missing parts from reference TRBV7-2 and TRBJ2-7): GAGVSQSPSNKVTEKGKDVELRCDPISGHTALYWYRQSLGQGLEFLIYFQGNSAPDKSGLPSDRFSAERTGGSVSTLTIQRTQQEDSAVYLCASSSVGSGAHEQYFGPGTRLTVT.

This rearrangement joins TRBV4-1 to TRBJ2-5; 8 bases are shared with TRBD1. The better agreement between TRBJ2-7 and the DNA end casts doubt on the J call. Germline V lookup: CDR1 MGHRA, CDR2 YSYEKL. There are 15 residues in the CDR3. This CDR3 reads CASSVAAGGIYEQYF. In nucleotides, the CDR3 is TGCGCCAGCAGCGTCGCTGCAGGGGGCATCTACGAGCAGTACTTC.

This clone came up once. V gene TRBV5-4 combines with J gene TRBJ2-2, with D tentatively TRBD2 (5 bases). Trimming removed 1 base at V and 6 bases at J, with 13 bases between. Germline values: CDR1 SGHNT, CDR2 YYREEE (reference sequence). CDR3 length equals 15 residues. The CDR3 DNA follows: TGTGCCAGCAGCTTGACCCGGGGAACCGCCGGGGAGCTGTTTTTT. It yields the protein CASSLTRGTAGELFF. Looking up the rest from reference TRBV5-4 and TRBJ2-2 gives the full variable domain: ETGVTQSPTHLIKTRGQQVTLRCSSQSGHNTVSWYQQALGQGPQFIFQYYREEENGRGNFPPRFSGLQFPNYSSELNVNALELDDSALYLCASSLTRGTAGELFFGEGSRLTVL.

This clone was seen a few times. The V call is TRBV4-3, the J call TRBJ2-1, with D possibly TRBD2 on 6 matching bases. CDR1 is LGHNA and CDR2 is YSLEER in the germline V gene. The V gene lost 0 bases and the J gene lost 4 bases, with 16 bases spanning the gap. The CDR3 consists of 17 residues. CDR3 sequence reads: CASSQEFTSRSYNEQFF. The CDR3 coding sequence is TGCGCCAGCAGCCAAGAATTTACTAGCAGGTCTTACAATGAGCAGTTCTTC.

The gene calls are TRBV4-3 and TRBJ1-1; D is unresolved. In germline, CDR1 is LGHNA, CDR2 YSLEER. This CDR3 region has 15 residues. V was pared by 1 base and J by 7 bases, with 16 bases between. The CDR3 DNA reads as TGCGCCAGCAGCCAAGCCCCGGGTGGCGGGTTTGAAGCTTTCTTT. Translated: CASSQAPGGGFEAFF.

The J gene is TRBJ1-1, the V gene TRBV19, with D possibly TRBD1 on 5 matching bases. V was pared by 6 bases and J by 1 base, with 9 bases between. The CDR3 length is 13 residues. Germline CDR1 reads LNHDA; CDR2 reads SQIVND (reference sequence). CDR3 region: CASRDTRNTEAFF. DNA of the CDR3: TGTGCCAGTAGGGACACACGGAACACTGAAGCTTTCTTT.

The CDR3 spells CASRRDRAGEQYF. The DNA for the CDR3 is TGCGCCAGCAGACGGGACAGGGCTGGAGAGCAGTACTTC. The rearrangement uses TRBV5-1 and TRBJ2-7; 9 positions match TRBD1. This CDR3 has 13 residues. V lost 5 bases, J lost 7 bases, and 7 bases stayed unmatched. Germline V gene data show CDR1 as SGHRS and CDR2 as YFSETQ.

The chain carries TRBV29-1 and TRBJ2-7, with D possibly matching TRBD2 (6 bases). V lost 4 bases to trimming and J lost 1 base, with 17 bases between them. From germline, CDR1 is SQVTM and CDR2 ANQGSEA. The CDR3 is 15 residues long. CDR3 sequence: CSVVALISGSYEQYF. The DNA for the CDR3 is TGCAGCGTTGTCGCATTGATTAGCGGATCCTACGAGCAGTACTTC.

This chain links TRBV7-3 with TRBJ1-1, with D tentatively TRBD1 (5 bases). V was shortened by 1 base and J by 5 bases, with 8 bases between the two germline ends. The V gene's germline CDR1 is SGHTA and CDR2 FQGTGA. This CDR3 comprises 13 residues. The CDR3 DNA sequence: TGTGCCAGCAGCTTAAACGGGGGGACTGAAGCTTTCTTT. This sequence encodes CASSLNGGTEAFF.

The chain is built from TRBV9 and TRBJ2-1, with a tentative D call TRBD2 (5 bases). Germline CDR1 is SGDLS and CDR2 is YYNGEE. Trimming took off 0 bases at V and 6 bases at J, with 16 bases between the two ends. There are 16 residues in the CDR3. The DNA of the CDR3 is TGTGCCAGCAGCGTAGAGGGCGGGCGACGGGGCAATGAGCAGTTCTTC. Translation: CASSVEGGRRGNEQFF. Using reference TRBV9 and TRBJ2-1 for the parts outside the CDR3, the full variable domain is DSGVTQTPKHLITATGQRVTLRCSPRSGDLSVYWYQQSLDQGLQFLIQYYNGEERAKGNILERFSAQQFPDLHSELNLSSLELGDSALYFCASSVEGGRRGNEQFFGPGTRLTVL.